The rows below give T cell receptor beta chains drawn from one sample of a study of OX40 agonist ivuxolimab in advanced cancers. Clones were read by immunoSEQ multiplex PCR, and TCRdb kept only the in-frame ones, dropping some. Among about 99,000 clones listed, roughly 95% were seen once. The sequencing here drew on CD4+ or CD8+ T cells sorted from blood, taken in a trial of the OX40 agonist ivuxolimab. The source is an adult with an advanced solid tumor such as melanoma, head and neck, liver or kidney cancer. Each CDR3 is given with its conserved first and last residue. The D gene is left open where the match is weak. Some rows have no size entry. The others give once, few or many, or a class for an expanded clone.

V gene	J gene	clone size	CDR3 length	D gene	CDR3 DNA	CDR3 protein
TRBV27	TRBJ1-5	-	14	-	TGTGCCAGCAGTCCCGCCGGGAGTGATCAGCCCCAGCATTTT	CASSPAGSDQPQHF
TRBV13	TRBJ2-1	-	15	TRBD2	TGTGCCAGCAGCCCTCAAGGGCCGGGAGGGAATGAGCAGTTCTTC	CASSPQGPGGNEQFF
TRBV5-6	TRBJ2-1	-	17	TRBD2	TGTGCCAGCAGCCCCACCCCAGCGGGGGGGCCCTACAATGAGCAGTTCTTC	CASSPTPAGGPYNEQFF
TRBV19	TRBJ2-7	-	13	-	TGTGCCAGTGGGGGTCCCGTAGGCTACGAGCAGTACTTC	CASGGPVGYEQYF
TRBV6-1	TRBJ2-2	-	17	-	TGTGCCAGCAGTGAAGCTCGAGGGGGAGGGATCATATTGGAGCTGTTTTTT	CASSEARGGGIILELFF
TRBV27	TRBJ2-2	-	14	-	TGTGCCAGCAGTTTATCGGGCTACACCGGGGAGCTGTTTTTT	CASSLSGYTGELFF
TRBV7-9	TRBJ2-7	-	13	-	TGTGCCAGCAGCCCCGGGACCTCCTACGAGCAGTACTTC	CASSPGTSYEQYF
TRBV29-1	TRBJ1-2	-	13	-	TGCAGCGTTGAATGGGGCGGAAACTATGGCTACACCTTC	CSVEWGGNYGYTF
TRBV7-9	TRBJ1-2	-	15	-	TGTGCCAGCAGCCCCCCGATGGGGGAAAGGAAGGGCTACACCTTC	CASSPPMGERKGYTF
TRBV29-1	TRBJ2-7	once	13	-	TGCAGCGTTGAGGAGGGAGTACCCTACGAGCAGTACTTC	CSVEEGVPYEQYF
TRBV5-1	TRBJ2-2	-	15	TRBD1	TGCGCCAGCAGCTTTAGGACAGGGGGCCCCGGGGAGCTGTTTTTT	CASSFRTGGPGELFF
TRBV15	TRBJ1-5	medium-sized	15	TRBD1	TGTGCCACCAGCGGGGACAGGGGGGATAATCAGCCCCAGCATTTT	CATSGDRGDNQPQHF
TRBV11-2	TRBJ2-1	-	15	TRBD2	TGTGCCAGCAGCCCCCGGACTAGGAGGAACAATGAGCAGTTCTTC	CASSPRTRRNNEQFF
TRBV19	TRBJ2-5	once	16	TRBD2	TGTGCCAGTAGTGGATATAGCGGGGGGCCTCGGGAGACCCAGTACTTC	CASSGYSGGPRETQYF
TRBV6-5	TRBJ2-7	-	15	-	TGTGCCAGCAGTTCCCTGCCAGGGACACCCTACGAGCAGTACTTC	CASSSLPGTPYEQYF
TRBV6-1	TRBJ1-1	-	14	TRBD1	TGTGCCACCCAATTTCCGGGACAGGGGCCTGAAGCTTTCTTT	CATQFPGQGPEAFF
TRBV9	TRBJ1-1	once	15	TRBD1	TGTGCCAGCAGCGGATCCCGACAGGGGAACACTGAAGCTTTCTTT	CASSGSRQGNTEAFF
TRBV19	TRBJ2-7	-	15	-	TGTGCCAGTAGCTTTGCGGCAGGACCATCCTACGAGCAGTACTTC	CASSFAAGPSYEQYF
TRBV29-1	TRBJ2-1	-	15	TRBD1	TGCAGCGTTGAAGGGGTGGGGGACAGGGGCGTTGAGCAGTTCTTC	CSVEGVGDRGVEQFF
TRBV19	TRBJ2-2	-	20	TRBD1	TGTGCCAGTAGTATAGGATTTTTAGGGCAGGGGGCACCTAACACCGGGGAGCTGTTTTTT	CASSIGFLGQGAPNTGELFF
TRBV27	TRBJ2-5	-	15	-	TGTGCCAGCAGTTTACGGGGGGCTGAAATAGAGACCCAGTACTTC	CASSLRGAEIETQYF
TRBV28	TRBJ1-2	-	13	-	TGTGCCAGCAGTTTATCAGATTTTTATGGCTACACCTTC	CASSLSDFYGYTF
TRBV4-3	TRBJ2-7	-	15	TRBD1	TGCGCCAGCAGCCATGAAACCGGGACAGGCTACGAGCAGTACTTC	CASSHETGTGYEQYF
TRBV19	TRBJ1-5	-	17	-	TGTGCCAGTAGTATAGGCCCATGGCAGGGTAACTCTCAGCCCCAGCATTTT	CASSIGPWQGNSQPQHF
TRBV7-9	TRBJ2-1	-	15	TRBD2	TGTGCCAGCAGCTTGCGGGGGGCGCGATACAATGAGCAGTTCTTC	CASSLRGARYNEQFF
TRBV7-9	TRBJ2-2	-	17	TRBD1	TGTGCCAGCAGGCCTTCACTGACAGGGGTGAACACCGGGGAGCTGTTTTTT	CASRPSLTGVNTGELFF
TRBV14	TRBJ2-2	-	17	-	TGTGCCAGCAGCCCCGGCAGGTCTAGCCCGGGGACCGGGGAGCTGTTTTTT	CASSPGRSSPGTGELFF
TRBV7-6	TRBJ1-4	-	11	-	TGTGCCAGCAGCAACCAAGGGGAACTGTTTTTT	CASSNQGELFF
TRBV4-1	TRBJ2-7	-	13	TRBD1	TGCGCCAGCAGCCACCAGGGACAGGGAGAGCAGTACTTC	CASSHQGQGEQYF
TRBV11-2	TRBJ2-5	-	15	TRBD2	TGTGCCAGCAGCTTAGGCTACGGGGGGGGAGAGACCCAGTACTTC	CASSLGYGGGETQYF
TRBV4-3	TRBJ2-2	-	11	-	TGCGCCAGCAGCCACGCCGGGGAGCTGTTTTTT	CASSHAGELFF
TRBV19	TRBJ2-5	-	13	-	TGTGCCAGTAACCGGGGCCTCCAAGAGACCCAGTACTTC	CASNRGLQETQYF
TRBV7-3	TRBJ1-1	-	13	-	TGTGCCAGCAGCTTGAATGGGAACACTGAAGCTTTCTTT	CASSLNGNTEAFF
TRBV7-9	TRBJ2-5	-	17	TRBD2	TGTGCCAGCAGCGACCCCCCAGGGACTAGCGCACAAGAGACCCAGTACTTC	CASSDPPGTSAQETQYF
TRBV7-9	TRBJ2-1	-	17	TRBD2	TGTGCCAGCAGCTTAGGGGAGCTAGCGGGAGAATGGAATGAGCAGTTCTTC	CASSLGELAGEWNEQFF
TRBV27	TRBJ2-7	-	13	TRBD1	TGTGCCAGCAGAATTACAGGGGGCGGCGAGCAGTACTTC	CASRITGGGEQYF
TRBV4-1	TRBJ2-3	-	16	TRBD1	TGCGCCAGCAACGGGAAGGGGACAGGACGCACAGATACGCAGTATTTT	CASNGKGTGRTDTQYF
TRBV5-6	TRBJ1-1	-	17	-	TGTGCCAGCAGCTTGGCTCGGGTGTATGGGGTAAACACTGAAGCTTTCTTT	CASSLARVYGVNTEAFF
TRBV9	TRBJ2-3	-	15	-	TGTGCCAGCAGCGCGACCGAGAGGAGCACAGATACGCAGTATTTT	CASSATERSTDTQYF
TRBV19	TRBJ2-5	-	11	-	TGTGCCAGTAGTGGGGGAGAGACCCAGTACTTC	CASSGGETQYF
TRBV28	TRBJ2-7	-	12	-	TGTGCCAGCAGCATCTCCTCCTACGAGCAGTACTTC	CASSISSYEQYF
TRBV28	TRBJ1-2	once	10	-	TGTGCCAGCAGGGCTGGAGGCTACACCTTC	CASRAGGYTF
TRBV7-2	TRBJ1-5	-	16	-	TGTGCCAGCAGCTTACTAGTTGGGATTAGCAATCAGCCCCAGCATTTT	CASSLLVGISNQPQHF
TRBV6-5	TRBJ2-1	-	15	-	TGTGCCAGCAGTTACGCGCCAGTAACCTACAATGAGCAGTTCTTC	CASSYAPVTYNEQFF
TRBV30	TRBJ1-5	-	16	-	TGTGCCTGGAGTGTACAAGAGAGAAATAGCAATCAGCCCCAGCATTTT	CAWSVQERNSNQPQHF
TRBV27	TRBJ1-2	-	15	-	TGTGCCAGCAGTTTAGGGGACCCAACCAACTATGGCTACACCTTC	CASSLGDPTNYGYTF
TRBV7-2	TRBJ2-2	-	15	TRBD1	TGTGCCAGCAGCACATTGACAGGGGGTCCCGGGGAGCTGTTTTTT	CASSTLTGGPGELFF
TRBV7-9	TRBJ2-7	-	14	TRBD1	TGTGCCAGCAGCACCCGGGACAGAGCCTACGAGCAGTACTTC	CASSTRDRAYEQYF
TRBV5-1	TRBJ2-3	-	13	-	TGCGCCAGCAGCGGGGGCGGCACAGATACGCAGTATTTT	CASSGGGTDTQYF
TRBV9	TRBJ1-1	-	14	-	TGTGCCAGCAGCGTAGGGGGCGGGAGGACTGAAGCTTTCTTT	CASSVGGGRTEAFF
TRBV27	TRBJ1-2	-	18	TRBD1	TGTGCCAGCAGTTCAATCGGCAGACAGGGGCCCGACCCCTATGGCTACACCTTC	CASSSIGRQGPDPYGYTF
TRBV27	TRBJ2-1	-	16	-	TGTGCCAGCAGGGAGCCGCGCGGAGGGGCCTACAATGAGCAGTTCTTC	CASREPRGGAYNEQFF
TRBV27	TRBJ1-5	-	15	TRBD1	TGTGCCAGCAGTTCCAGACAGGGCCCGAATCAGCCCCAGCATTTT	CASSSRQGPNQPQHF
TRBV4-3	TRBJ1-1	-	15	-	TGCGCCAGCAGCCAAGATAGAGGAAGGGGAGGTGAAGCTTTCTTT	CASSQDRGRGGEAFF